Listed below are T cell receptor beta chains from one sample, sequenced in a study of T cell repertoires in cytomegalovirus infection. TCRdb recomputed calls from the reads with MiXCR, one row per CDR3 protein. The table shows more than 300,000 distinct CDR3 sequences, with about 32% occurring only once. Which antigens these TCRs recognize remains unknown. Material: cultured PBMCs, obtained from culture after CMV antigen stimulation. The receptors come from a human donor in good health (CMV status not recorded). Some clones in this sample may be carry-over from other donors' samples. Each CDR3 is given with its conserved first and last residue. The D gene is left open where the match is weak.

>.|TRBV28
CASHSPGVSTDTQYF
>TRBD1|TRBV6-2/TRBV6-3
CASSPRRQGLNTGELFF
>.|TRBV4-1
CASSQELTGEQFF
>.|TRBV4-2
CASSQGPSDEQYF
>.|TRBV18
CASSQQELWLSYTF
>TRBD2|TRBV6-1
CASSETPRGLAGGRDTQYF
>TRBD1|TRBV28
CASSSQGAGDIEAFF
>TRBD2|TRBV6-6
CASTGLAGFPDTQYF
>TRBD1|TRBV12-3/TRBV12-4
CASSSQGAPEGYTF
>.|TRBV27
CASSLSAGPGTQYF
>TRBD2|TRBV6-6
CASSVGTSGSGDTQYF
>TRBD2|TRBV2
CASSGEGRGTQYF
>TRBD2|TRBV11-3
CASSSGTSGYEQYF
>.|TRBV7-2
CASSSGRPTMNTEAFF
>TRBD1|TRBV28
CASSLGKRTGAATDTQYF
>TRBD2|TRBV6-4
CASSEREDQETQYF
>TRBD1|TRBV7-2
CASSLGVVAGQGAIQPQHF
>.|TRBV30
CAWSVGRPRNTIYF
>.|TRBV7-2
CASSLFGQSDSPLHF
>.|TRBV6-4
CASSSTLYTEAFF
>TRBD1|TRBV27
CASSLTGVLGETYEQYF
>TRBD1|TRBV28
CASIRQGAPYTEAFF
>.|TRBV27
CATRGDTQYF
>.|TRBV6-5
CASTRVNTEAFF
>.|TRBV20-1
CSARSGHRMQDEQFF
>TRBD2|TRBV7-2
CASSRGADTQYF
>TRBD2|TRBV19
CASSIDRGSSYEQYF
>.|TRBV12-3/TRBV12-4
CASSLGRSYGYTF
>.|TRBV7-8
CASNSLRISADTQYF
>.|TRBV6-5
CASSYSERPSSYNEQFF
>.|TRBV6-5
CASSYSFMGVTDTQYF
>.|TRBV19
CASSISLGNQPQHF
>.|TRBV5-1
CASSLRLDSHQETQYF
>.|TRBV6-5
CASSYPPTQGTEAFF
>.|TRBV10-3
CAISGTNGEDTQYF
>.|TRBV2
CASSVIETQYF
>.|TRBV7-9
CASSPGAGGANEKLFF